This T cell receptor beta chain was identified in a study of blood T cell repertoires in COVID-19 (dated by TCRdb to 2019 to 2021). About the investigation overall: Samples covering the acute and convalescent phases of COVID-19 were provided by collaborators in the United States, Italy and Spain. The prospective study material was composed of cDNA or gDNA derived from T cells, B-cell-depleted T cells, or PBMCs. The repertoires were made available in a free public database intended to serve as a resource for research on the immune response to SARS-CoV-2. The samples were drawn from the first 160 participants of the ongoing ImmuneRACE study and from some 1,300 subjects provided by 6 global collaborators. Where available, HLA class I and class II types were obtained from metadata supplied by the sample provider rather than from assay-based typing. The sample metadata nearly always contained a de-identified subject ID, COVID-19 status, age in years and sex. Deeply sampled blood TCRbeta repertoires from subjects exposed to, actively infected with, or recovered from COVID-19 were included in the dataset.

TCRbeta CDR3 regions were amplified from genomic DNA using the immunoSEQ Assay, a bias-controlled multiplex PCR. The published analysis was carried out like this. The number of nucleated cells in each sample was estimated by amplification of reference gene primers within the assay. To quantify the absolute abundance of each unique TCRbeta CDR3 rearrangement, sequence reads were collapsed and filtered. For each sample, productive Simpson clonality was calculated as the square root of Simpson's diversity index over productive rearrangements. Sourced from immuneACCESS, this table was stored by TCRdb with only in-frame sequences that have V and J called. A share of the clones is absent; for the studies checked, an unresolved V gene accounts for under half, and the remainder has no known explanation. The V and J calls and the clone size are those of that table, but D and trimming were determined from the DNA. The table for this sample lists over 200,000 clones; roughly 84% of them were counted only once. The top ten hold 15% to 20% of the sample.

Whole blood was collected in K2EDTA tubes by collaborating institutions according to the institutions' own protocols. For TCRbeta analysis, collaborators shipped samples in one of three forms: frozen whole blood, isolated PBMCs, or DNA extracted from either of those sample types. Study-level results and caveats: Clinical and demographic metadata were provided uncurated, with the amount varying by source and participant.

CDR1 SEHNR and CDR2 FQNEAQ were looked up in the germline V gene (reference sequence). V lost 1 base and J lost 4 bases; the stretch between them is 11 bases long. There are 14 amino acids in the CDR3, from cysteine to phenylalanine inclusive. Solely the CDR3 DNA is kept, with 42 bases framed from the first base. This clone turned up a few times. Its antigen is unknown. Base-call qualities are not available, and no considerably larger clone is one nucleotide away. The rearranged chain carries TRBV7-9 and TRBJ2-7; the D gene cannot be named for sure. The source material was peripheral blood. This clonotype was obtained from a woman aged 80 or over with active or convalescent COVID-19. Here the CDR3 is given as CASSLELNTYEQYF. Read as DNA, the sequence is TGTGCCAGCAGCTTAGAACTGAATACTTACGAGCAGTACTTC.